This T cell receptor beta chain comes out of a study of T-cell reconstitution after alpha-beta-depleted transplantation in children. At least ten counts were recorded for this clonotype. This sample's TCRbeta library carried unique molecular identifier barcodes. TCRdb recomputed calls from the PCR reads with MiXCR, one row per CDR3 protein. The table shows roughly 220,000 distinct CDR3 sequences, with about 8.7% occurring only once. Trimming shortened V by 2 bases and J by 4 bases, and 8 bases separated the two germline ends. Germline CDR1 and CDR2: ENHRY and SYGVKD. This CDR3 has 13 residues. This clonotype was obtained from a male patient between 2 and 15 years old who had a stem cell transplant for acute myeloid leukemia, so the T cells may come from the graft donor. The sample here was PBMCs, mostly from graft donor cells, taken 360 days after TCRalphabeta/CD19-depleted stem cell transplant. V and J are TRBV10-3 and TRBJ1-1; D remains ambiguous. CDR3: CAISEVLGTEAFF. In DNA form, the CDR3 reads TGTGCCATCAGTGAGGTGTTGGGCACTGAAGCTTTCTTT.